Below, 9 T cell receptor beta chains from the same sample are listed, as sequenced in a study of blood T cell repertoires in COVID-19 (dated by TCRdb to 2020 to 2021). Receptor amplification or capture employed the immunoSEQ multiplex PCR assay. TCRdb re-hosts the immuneACCESS table, in-frame sequences only. Its copies lack some clones; in the studies checked, an unresolved V gene accounts for under half of them, and the cause for the rest is not known. In this sample the table shows roughly 150,000 clones, roughly 80% of which occur a single time. Jointly, the top ten make up around 3.7% of the sample. Sequencing input: PBMCs or T cells enriched from blood (not recorded which). Receptor source: a woman aged 55-75 years who had recovered from COVID-19.

The CDR3 sequence: CASSLEGQNTEAFF. In DNA form, the CDR3 reads TGTGCCAGCAGCTTAGAGGGCCAGAACACTGAAGCTTTCTTT. The chain has TRBV11-2 and TRBJ1-1; D is unresolved. V lost 0 bases and J lost 1, with 6 bases in between. CDR1 and CDR2 from the germline V gene are SGHAT and FQNNGV. The CDR3 extends over 14 amino acids.

The V gene is TRBV5-8, the J gene TRBJ2-5; D is ambiguous. Per the germline V gene, CDR1 is SGHTS and CDR2 is YDEGEE. Between the trimmed V and J ends, which lost 5 bases and 0 bases, there was a span of 5 bases. The CDR3 runs to 12 residues. In nucleotides, the CDR3 is TGTGCCAGCAGTCGGGACCAAGAGACCCAGTACTTC. It codes for CASSRDQETQYF. Filled out from reference TRBV5-8 and TRBJ2-5, the complete variable domain reads EAGVTQSPTHLIKTRGQQATLRCSPISGHTSVYWYQQALGLGLQFLLWYDEGEERNRGNFPPRFSGRQFPNYSSELNVNALELEDSALYLCASSRDQETQYFGPGTRLLVL.

The chain links TRBV9 to TRBJ2-7, with a weak D call TRBD1 (6 bases). Germline CDR1 is SGDLS and CDR2 is YYNGEE. This CDR3 has 15 amino acids. V was shortened by 0 bases and J by 3 bases, with 13 bases between the two germline ends. The CDR3 region has the DNA TGTGCCAGCAGCGTAGGTGGGGACACCCTCTACGAGCAGTACTTC. This translates into CASSVGGDTLYEQYF.

This clone was recorded at least ten times. The chain is built from TRBV24-1 and TRBJ2-3, with D unresolved. The V end was cut by 3 bases, the J end by 2 bases, with 11 bases between. Looked up from germline, CDR1 is KGHDR and CDR2 is SFDVKD. The CDR3 is 15 residues long. Written as DNA, the CDR3 is TGTGCCACCAGTGATCCTACTCGGTACACAGATACGCAGTATTTT. As protein: CATSDPTRYTDTQYF.

The chain has TRBV4-1 and TRBJ2-5; D call uncertain. CDR3 length: 14 residues. The germline V gene has CDR1 MGHRA and CDR2 YSYEKL. V dropped 1 base and J dropped 2 bases, with 8 bases sitting between them. As DNA, the CDR3 is TGCGCCAGCAGCCAAGTTGGAGCTCAAGAGACCCAGTACTTC. It is translated as CASSQVGAQETQYF.

CDR3 amino acids: CASSPQTGSQETQYF. The CDR3 region has the DNA TGTGCCAGCTCACCCCAAACAGGAAGCCAAGAGACCCAGTACTTC. The rearrangement joins TRBV18 to TRBJ2-5; D is perhaps TRBD1 (5 bases). Between the trimmed V and J ends, which lost 3 bases and 1 base, there was a span of 12 bases. This CDR3 has 15 residues. Germline lookup yields CDR1 KGHSH and CDR2 LQKENI.

This clone was observed a few times. The chain employs TRBV27 and TRBJ1-1; maybe TRBD1 (6 bases). V lost 5 bases and J 1 base, leaving 11 bases between the germline ends. This CDR3 is 14 amino acids long. Germline values: CDR1 MNHEY, CDR2 SMNVEV (reference sequence). The CDR3 bases are TGTGCCAGCAGTCGACAGGAGCCGAACACTGAAGCTTTCTTT. It translates to CASSRQEPNTEAFF.

The chain has TRBV27 and TRBJ1-2; TRBD1 matches 8 bases. V gave up 6 bases and J gave up 2 bases; unmatched junction bases: 2. Germline V CDR1 and CDR2: MNHEY, SMNVEV (reference sequence). This CDR3 spans 13 amino acids. For the CDR3, the DNA is TGTGCCAGCAGGCAGGGGGCGAACTATGGCTACACCTTC. Protein product: CASRQGANYGYTF.

CDR3 DNA: TGTGCCAGCAGCCCGGCCGGGACAGGGACCATGAACACTGAAGCTTTCTTT. Translation gives CASSPAGTGTMNTEAFF. V gene TRBV5-4 combines with J gene TRBJ1-1, with TRBD1 identical over 9 bases. Germline CDR1 SGHNT, CDR2 YYREEE (reference sequence). This CDR3 spans 17 amino acids. With 4 bases clipped from V and 0 bases from J, the junction kept 10 bases outside the gene matches.